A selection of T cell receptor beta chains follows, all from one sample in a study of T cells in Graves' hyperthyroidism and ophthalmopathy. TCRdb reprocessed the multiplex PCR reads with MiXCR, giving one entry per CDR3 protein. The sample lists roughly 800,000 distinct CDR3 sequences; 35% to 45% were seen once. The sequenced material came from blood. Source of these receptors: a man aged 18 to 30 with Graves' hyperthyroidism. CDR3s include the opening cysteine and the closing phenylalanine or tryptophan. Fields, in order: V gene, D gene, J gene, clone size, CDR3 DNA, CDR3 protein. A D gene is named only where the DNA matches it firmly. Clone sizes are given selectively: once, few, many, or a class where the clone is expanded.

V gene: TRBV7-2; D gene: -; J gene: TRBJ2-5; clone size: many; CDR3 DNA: TGTGCCAGCAGCCCGGGACGGCCTGGGACCCAGTACTTC; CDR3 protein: CASSPGRPGTQYF
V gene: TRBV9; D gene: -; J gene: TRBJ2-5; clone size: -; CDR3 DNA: TGTGCCAGCAGCGTAGAGGGGACGGTGAGAGAGACCCAGTACTTC; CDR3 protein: CASSVEGTVRETQYF
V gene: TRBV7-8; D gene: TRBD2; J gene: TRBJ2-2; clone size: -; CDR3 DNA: TGTGCCAGCAGCTTAACTAGCGTCGCCGGGGAGCTGTTTTTT; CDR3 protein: CASSLTSVAGELFF
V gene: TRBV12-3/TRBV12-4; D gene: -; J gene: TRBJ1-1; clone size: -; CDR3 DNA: TGTGCCAGCAGGTTCGGCGTGAACACTGAAGCTTTCTTT; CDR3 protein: CASRFGVNTEAFF
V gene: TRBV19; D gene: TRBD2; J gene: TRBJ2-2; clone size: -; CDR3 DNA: TGTGCCAGCAGTACTAGTTTGCGCGGGAGGTTAGACACCGGGGAGCTGTTTTTT; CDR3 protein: CASSTSLRGRLDTGELFF
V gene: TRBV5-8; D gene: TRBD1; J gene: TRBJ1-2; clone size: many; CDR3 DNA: TGTGCCAGCAGCCGTACCGGGACAGGGAGAGGCTACACCTTC; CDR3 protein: CASSRTGTGRGYTF
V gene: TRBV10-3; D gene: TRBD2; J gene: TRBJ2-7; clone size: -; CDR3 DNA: TGTGCCAGCAGTGATAGCGGGGGCCATGGCAAGCAGTACTTC; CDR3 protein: CASSDSGGHGKQYF
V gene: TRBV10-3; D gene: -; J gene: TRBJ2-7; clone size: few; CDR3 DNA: TGTGCCATCAGTGAGTCGGGGGACGGATTATACGAGCAGTACTTC; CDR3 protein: CAISESGDGLYEQYF
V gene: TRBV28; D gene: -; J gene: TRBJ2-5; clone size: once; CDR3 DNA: TGTGCCAGCAGTTTTTACGGAGCGACCCAGTACTTC; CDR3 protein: CASSFYGATQYF
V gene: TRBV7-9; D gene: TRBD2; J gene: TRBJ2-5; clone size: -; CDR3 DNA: TGTGCCAGCGGTCTAGCGGGATCAATTAAAGGGGAGACCCAGTACTTC; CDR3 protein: CASGLAGSIKGETQYF
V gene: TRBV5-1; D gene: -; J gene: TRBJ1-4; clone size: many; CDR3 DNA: TGCGCCAGCAGCCAGGGACTTCGGGATGAAAAACTGTTTTTT; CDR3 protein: CASSQGLRDEKLFF
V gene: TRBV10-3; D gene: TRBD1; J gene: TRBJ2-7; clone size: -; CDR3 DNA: TGTGCCATCAGTGAGCCCGGGACAGGGGGAAGTTCCTACGAGCAGTACTTC; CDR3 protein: CAISEPGTGGSSYEQYF
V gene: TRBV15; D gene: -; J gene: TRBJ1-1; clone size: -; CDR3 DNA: TGTGCCACCAGCAGAGATGGGGGGGGCATGGAGACTGAAGCTTTCTTT; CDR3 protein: CATSRDGGGMETEAFF
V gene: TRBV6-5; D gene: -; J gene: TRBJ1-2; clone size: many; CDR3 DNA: TGTGCCAGCAGTTATCGGGACGCTGGCTACACCTTC; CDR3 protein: CASSYRDAGYTF
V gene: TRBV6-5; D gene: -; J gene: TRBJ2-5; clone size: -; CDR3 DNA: TGTGCCAGCAGTTACAACGGGGGGCGAGGGGAGACCCAGTACTTC; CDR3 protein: CASSYNGGRGETQYF
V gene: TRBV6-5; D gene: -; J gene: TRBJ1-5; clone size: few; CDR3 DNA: TGTGCCAGCAGTTCAATCCCTAATCAGCCCCAGCATTTT; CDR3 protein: CASSSIPNQPQHF
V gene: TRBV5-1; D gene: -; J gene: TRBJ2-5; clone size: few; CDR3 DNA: TGCGCCAGCAGCCCTTCGGTTGGGTACCAAGAGACCCAGTACTTC; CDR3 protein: CASSPSVGYQETQYF
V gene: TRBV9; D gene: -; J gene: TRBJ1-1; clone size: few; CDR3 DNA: TGTGCCAGCAGCCCGGCGGCAGGGTGGATCGCTGAAGCTTTCTTT; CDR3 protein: CASSPAAGWIAEAFF
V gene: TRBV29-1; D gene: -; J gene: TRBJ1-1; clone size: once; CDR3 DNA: TGCAGCGTGTCGGGGTTGATGGCTGAAGCTTTCTTT; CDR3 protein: CSVSGLMAEAFF
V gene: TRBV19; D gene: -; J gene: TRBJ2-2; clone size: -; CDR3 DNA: TGTGCCAGTAGACAACCTGGAGGGGGCCCGAACACCGGGGAGCTGTTTTTT; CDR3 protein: CASRQPGGGPNTGELFF
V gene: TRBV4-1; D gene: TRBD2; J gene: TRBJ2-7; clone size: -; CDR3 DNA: TGTGCCAGCAGCCAAGATTCTAGCGGGGCCGAGCAGTACTTC; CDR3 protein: CASSQDSSGAEQYF
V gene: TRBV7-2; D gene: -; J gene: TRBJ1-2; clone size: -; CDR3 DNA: TGTGCCAGCAGCTTATCGGGGGCGAGGCATGGCTACACCTTC; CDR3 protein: CASSLSGARHGYTF
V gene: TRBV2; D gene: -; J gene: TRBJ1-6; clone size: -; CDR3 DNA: TGTGCCAGCAGTTTCGGGGTTCCCAATTCACCCCTCCACTTT; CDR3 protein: CASSFGVPNSPLHF
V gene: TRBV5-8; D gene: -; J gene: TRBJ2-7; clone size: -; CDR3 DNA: TGTGCCAGCAGCTCAGCCAGGACACTCGAGCAGTACTTC; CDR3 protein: CASSSARTLEQYF
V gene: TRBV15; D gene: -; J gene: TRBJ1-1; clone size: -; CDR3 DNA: TGTGCCACCAGCAGTCAAACGGGGCGACGAGCTTTCTTT; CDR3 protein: CATSSQTGRRAFF
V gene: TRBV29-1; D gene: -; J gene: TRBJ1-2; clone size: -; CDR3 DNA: TGCAGCGTGGAGGGGTGGAGGGAGGGGGACGGCTATGGCTACACCTTC; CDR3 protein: CSVEGWREGDGYGYTF
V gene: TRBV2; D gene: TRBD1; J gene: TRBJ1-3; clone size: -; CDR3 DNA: TGTGCCAGCAGCCGGGAACATGCCGCAGGGGGCTCTGGAAACACCATATATTTT; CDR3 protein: CASSREHAAGGSGNTIYF
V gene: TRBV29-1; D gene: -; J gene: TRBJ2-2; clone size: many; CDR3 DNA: TGCAGCGTTGAGAGGGATACGGCCGGGGAGCTGTTTTTT; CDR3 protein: CSVERDTAGELFF
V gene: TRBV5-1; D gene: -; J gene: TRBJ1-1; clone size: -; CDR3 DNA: TGCGCCAGCAGCTTGTTCGGGGGTGACACTGAAGCTTTCTTT; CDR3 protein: CASSLFGGDTEAFF
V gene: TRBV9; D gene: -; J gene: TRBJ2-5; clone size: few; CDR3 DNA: TGTGCCAGCAGCTCCCGGGCAACCAGCGGTGGGACCCAGTACTTC; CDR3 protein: CASSSRATSGGTQYF
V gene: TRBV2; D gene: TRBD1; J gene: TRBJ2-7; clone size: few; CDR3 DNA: TGTGCCAGTCGGACAGGAGGCCACGAGCAGTACTTC; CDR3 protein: CASRTGGHEQYF
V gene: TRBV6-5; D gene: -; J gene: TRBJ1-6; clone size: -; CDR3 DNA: TGTGCCAGCAGTTACGGGTTGCGGGGAGGATTGAAAAATTCACCCCTCCACTTT; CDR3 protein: CASSYGLRGGLKNSPLHF
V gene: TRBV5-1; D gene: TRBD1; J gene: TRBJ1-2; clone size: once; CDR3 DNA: TGCGCCAGCAGACCCGACAGGGACACAGACTATGGCTACACCTTC; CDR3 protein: CASRPDRDTDYGYTF
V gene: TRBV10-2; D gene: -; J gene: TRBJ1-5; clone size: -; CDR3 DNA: TGCGCCAGCAGTGAGTCGATTGGGGGCGCGGATCAGCCCCAGCATTTT; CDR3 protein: CASSESIGGADQPQHF
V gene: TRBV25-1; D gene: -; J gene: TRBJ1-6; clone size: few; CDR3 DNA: TGTGCCAGCAGGACTGAGGTACATAATTCACCCCTCCACTTT; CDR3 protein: CASRTEVHNSPLHF
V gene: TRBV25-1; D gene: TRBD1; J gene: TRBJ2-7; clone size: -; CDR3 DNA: TGTGCCAGCGTTGAGGGGACAGGGGACGACGAGCAGTACTTC; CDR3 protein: CASVEGTGDDEQYF
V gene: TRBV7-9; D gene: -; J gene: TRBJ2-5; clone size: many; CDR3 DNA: TGTGCCAGCAGCGTTCAAGGCGGGGAGACCCAGTACTTC; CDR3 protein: CASSVQGGETQYF
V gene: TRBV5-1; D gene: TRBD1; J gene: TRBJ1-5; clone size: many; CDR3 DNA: TGCGCCAGCAGCCCAGGGACAGGACGCAATCAGCCCCAGCATTTT; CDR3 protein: CASSPGTGRNQPQHF
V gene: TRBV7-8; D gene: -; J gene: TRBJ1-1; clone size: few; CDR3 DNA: TGTGCCAGCAGCGAAATTCGATGGGGCGTAGAAGCTTTCTTT; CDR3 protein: CASSEIRWGVEAFF
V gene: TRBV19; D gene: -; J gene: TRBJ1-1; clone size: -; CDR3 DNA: TGTGCCAGTAGTATACAAGAGGAAATTGCTGAAGCTTTCTTT; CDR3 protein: CASSIQEEIAEAFF
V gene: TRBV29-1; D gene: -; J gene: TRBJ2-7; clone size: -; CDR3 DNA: TGCAGCGCTACAGGGCCGACGCGCAACGAGCAGTACTTC; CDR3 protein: CSATGPTRNEQYF
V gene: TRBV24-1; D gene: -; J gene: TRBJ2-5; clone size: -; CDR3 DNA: TGTGCCACCAGTAAGGGCACCGGGCAGGACCAGTACTTC; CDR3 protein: CATSKGTGQDQYF
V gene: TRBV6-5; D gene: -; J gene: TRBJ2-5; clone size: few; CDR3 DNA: TGTGCCAGCAGGGCGAAGACCCAGTACTTC; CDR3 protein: CASRAKTQYF
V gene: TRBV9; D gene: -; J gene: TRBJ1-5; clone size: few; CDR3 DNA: TGTGCCAGCAGCGATGGGAGGGGACTGCAGCCCCAGCATTTT; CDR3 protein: CASSDGRGLQPQHF
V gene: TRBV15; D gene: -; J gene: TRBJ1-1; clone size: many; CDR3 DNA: TGTGCCACCAGCAGTGTGTACACTGAAGCTTTCTTT; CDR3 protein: CATSSVYTEAFF
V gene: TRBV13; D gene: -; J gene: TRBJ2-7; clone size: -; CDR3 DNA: TGTGCCAGCAGCTTACTGACGACCTACGAGCAGTACTTC; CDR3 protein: CASSLLTTYEQYF
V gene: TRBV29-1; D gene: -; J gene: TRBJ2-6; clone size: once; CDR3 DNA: TGCAGCGTCGCTGAAGCAGGGTCCGGGGCCAACGTCCTGACTTTC; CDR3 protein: CSVAEAGSGANVLTF
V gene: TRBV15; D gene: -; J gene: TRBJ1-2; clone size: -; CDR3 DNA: TGTGCCACACGAGGTTCCTCCTATGGCTACACCTTC; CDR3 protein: CATRGSSYGYTF
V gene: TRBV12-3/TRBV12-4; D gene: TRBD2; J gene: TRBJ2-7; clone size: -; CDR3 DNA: TGTGCCAGCAGTTCTAGCGGGGGGGCGAGCTCCTACGAGCAGTACTTC; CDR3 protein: CASSSSGGASSYEQYF
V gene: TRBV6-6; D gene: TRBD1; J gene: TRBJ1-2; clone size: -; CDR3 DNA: TGTGCCAGCAGTCAGGGACAGCCCTTCTATGGCTACACCTTC; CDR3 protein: CASSQGQPFYGYTF
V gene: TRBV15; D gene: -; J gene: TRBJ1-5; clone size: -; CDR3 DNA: TGTGCCACCAGCACCCAGGGAGGGAAGGGGCAGCCCCAGCATTTT; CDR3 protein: CATSTQGGKGQPQHF
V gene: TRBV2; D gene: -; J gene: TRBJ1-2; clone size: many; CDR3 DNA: TGTGCCAGCAGTGAGGAACAGGACTATGGCTACACCTTC; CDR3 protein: CASSEEQDYGYTF
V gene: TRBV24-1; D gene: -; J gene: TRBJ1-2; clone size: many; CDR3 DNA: TGTGCCACGTTATATGGCTACACCTTC; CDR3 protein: CATLYGYTF
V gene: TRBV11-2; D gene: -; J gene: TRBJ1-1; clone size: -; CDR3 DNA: TGTGCCAGCAGCCCGGACAATGTTAGGGCTTTCTTT; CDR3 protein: CASSPDNVRAFF
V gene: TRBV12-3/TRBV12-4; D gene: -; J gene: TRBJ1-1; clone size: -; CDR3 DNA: TGTGCCAGCAGATGGGAGTCTGAAGCTTTCTTT; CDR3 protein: CASRWESEAFF
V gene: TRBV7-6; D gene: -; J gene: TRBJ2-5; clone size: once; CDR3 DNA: TGTGCCAGCAGCTACGGACGGGTATTCCAAGAGACCCAGTACTTC; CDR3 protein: CASSYGRVFQETQYF
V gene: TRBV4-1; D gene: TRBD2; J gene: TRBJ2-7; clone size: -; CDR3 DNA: TGCGCCAGCAGCCAAGATCGAGCCGGCGGGGAGGGGAAGGAGTCCTACGAGCAGTACTTC; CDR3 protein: CASSQDRAGGEGKESYEQYF
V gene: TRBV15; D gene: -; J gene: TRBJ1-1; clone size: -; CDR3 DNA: TGTGCCACCAGCAGACTCGAAAATGAAGCTTTCTTT; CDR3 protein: CATSRLENEAFF
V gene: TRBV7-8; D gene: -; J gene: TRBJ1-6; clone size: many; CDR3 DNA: TGTGCCAGCAGCTTAGGCTCGCAGGCTCGGTCACCCCTCCACTTT; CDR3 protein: CASSLGSQARSPLHF
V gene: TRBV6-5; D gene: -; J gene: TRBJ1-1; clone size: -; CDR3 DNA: TGTGCCAGCAAGGAAATGGACTTTAACAATGAAGCTTTCTTT; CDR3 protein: CASKEMDFNNEAFF